The 5 T cell receptor beta chains in this list originate from one sample, sequenced in a study of blood T cell repertoires in COVID-19. Generated by immunoSEQ multiplex PCR, the TCRdb table keeps only in-frame clones and is missing some. The sample contains under 200,000 clones, roughly 90% of which appear only once. The sample was peripheral blood. The receptors come from a man aged 18 to 29 with COVID-19, enrolled during active disease.

The V and J genes are TRBV11-2 and TRBJ1-2; 7 positions agree with TRBD1. The ends lost 3 bases at V and 5 bases at J; junction bases unmatched: 9. From germline, CDR1 is SGHAT and CDR2 FQNNGV. The CDR3 sequence is 15 residues long. CDR3 bases: TGTGCCAGCAGCTTCAACAGGGGTGGATTATATGGCTACACCTTC. Protein product: CASSFNRGGLYGYTF. The full variable domain, in which reference TRBV11-2 and TRBJ1-2 provide the parts outside the CDR3, is EAGVAQSPRYKIIEKRQSVAFWCNPISGHATLYWYQQILGQGPKLLIQFQNNGVVDDSQLPKDRFSAERLKGVDSTLKIQPAKLEDSAVYLCASSFNRGGLYGYTFGSGTRLTVV.

This chain connects TRBV20-1 to TRBJ2-1; TRBD1 might be the D (6 bases). The length of the CDR3 is 11 residues. Germline V CDR1 and CDR2: DFQATT, SNEGSKA (reference sequence). The V end was cut by 5 bases, the J end by 9 bases, with 11 bases between. The CDR3 nucleotides are TGCAGTGCTTACAGGGACCCTGAGCAGTTCTTC. Translated: CSAYRDPEQFF.

The chain joins TRBV5-1 to TRBJ2-7; D is possibly TRBD1 (5 bases). This CDR3 is 16 amino acids long. Germline-derived CDR1 and CDR2 are SGHRS and YFSETQ. V lost 0 bases and J lost 1, with 14 bases in between. For the CDR3, the DNA is TGCGCCAGCAGCTTGGCCCCGGCTAGGGGTTCCTACGAGCAGTACTTC. Its translation is CASSLAPARGSYEQYF.

This chain links TRBV5-6 with TRBJ2-3; D call uncertain. V dropped 0 bases and J dropped 2 bases, with 7 bases sitting between them. In germline, CDR1 is SGHDT, CDR2 YYEEEE. The CDR3 extends over 14 amino acids. CDR3 amino acids: CASSLVGPTDTQYF. In nucleotides, the CDR3 is TGTGCCAGCAGCTTGGTTGGGCCCACAGATACGCAGTATTTT.

The chain couples TRBV2 to TRBJ2-7; D is perhaps TRBD2 (6 bases). The V end was cut by 5 bases, the J end by 6 bases, with 17 bases between. The CDR3 consists of 14 residues. Germline CDR1 and CDR2: SNHLY and FYNNEI. CDR3 in DNA: TGTGCCAGCAGTAGACTAGTCGCCGGGGGCGAGCAGTACTTC. Translated, it gives CASSRLVAGGEQYF.